This T cell receptor beta chain came from a study of blood T cell repertoires in COVID-19. CDR1 and CDR2 from the germline V gene are MGHRA and YSYEKL. The junction had 11 bases not matched to a gene; V was cut back by 3 bases and J by 8 bases. The CDR3 loop spans 17 amino acids. The table came from immunoSEQ multiplex PCR; TCRdb's copy has only in-frame clones and leaves some out. The sample has about 100,000 clones, around nine tenths seen once. The sequence derives from a man aged 70 or older with acute or convalescent COVID-19. V is TRBV4-1 and J is TRBJ2-1; 12 nucleotides align to TRBD2. Input material: peripheral blood. DNA for the CDR3: TGCGCCAGCAGCCAGCAACCTGGGACTAGCGGGCGGGATGAGCAGTTCTTC. It codes for CASSQQPGTSGRDEQFF.